These 7 T cell receptor beta chains share one sample of origin, sequenced in a study of a mutant IDH1 vaccine in newly diagnosed glioma. Data came from immunoSEQ multiplex PCR; TCRdb stores just in-frame clones and leaves some out. Seen here are some 51,000 clones, roughly 73% observed once, and the top ten hold around 5.3%. The sample's time point: week 5, during vaccination. Vaccine doses each comprised 300 ug of mutant IDH1 20-mer peptide, with topical imiquimod. These receptors have no identified antigens. The source material was PBMCs, sampled from a glioma patient whose treatment included an IDH1 peptide vaccine. Source of these receptors: a man in his fifties or sixties with glioma.

In its sample, this clone was seen once. V is TRBV7-8 and J is TRBJ2-5; D is ambiguous. Trimming removed 1 base from V and 5 bases from J, with 11 bases in between. The CDR3 contains 14 residues. CDR1 and CDR2 from the germline V gene are SGHVS and FQNEAQ. CDR3 loop: CASSLESGRETQYF. CDR3 in DNA: TGTGCCAGCAGCTTAGAATCAGGTCGGGAGACCCAGTACTTC.

The gene calls are TRBV6-5 and TRBJ1-2, with 8 bases lining up with TRBD1. This CDR3 contains 15 residues. The junction had 11 bases not matched to a gene; V was cut back by 11 bases and J by 0 bases. Germline V lookup: CDR1 MNHEY, CDR2 SVGAGI. The CDR3 nucleotides read TGTGCCGTAGCTCAGGGGGCCGCAGCTAACTATGGCTACACCTTC. Protein sequence: CAVAQGAAANYGYTF.

The rearrangement uses TRBV6-5 and TRBJ1-1; the D gene is possibly TRBD1 (5 bases). Germline CDR1 is MNHEY and CDR2 is SVGAGI. V gave up 0 bases and J gave up 2 bases, with 7 bases separating them. The CDR3 is 14 residues long. The CDR3 DNA reads as TGTGCCAGCAGTTACTCGGGGGGAAACACTGAAGCTTTCTTT. Translating gives CASSYSGGNTEAFF.

The sample holds a few counts of this clone. The J gene is TRBJ1-4, the V gene TRBV7-9; 9 bases align to TRBD1. This CDR3 has 14 residues. J lost 14 bases, V lost 1 base, and 8 bases had no gene match. The germline gives CDR1 SEHNR, CDR2 FQNEAQ (reference sequence). CDR3 DNA sequence: TGTGCCAGCAGCTTAGATCTAAGGACAGGGGCTCTGTTTTTT. Amino acids: CASSLDLRTGALFF.

The chain combines TRBV7-6 with TRBJ2-5, with a weak D call TRBD1 (7 bases). V was shortened by 5 bases and J by 5 bases, with 18 bases between the two germline ends. The CDR3 covers 15 residues. Germline CDR1 SGHVS, CDR2 FNYEAQ. The CDR3 DNA sequence: TGTGCCAGCAGCCCTATACAGGGGAGGAGGGAGACCCAGTACTTC. Amino acid sequence: CASSPIQGRRETQYF.

The chain is built from TRBV28 and TRBJ2-2; 8 bases line up with TRBD1. V lost 5 bases and J lost 4; bases outside the gene matches: 3. The CDR3 contains 14 residues. Germline assignment: CDR1 MDHEN and CDR2 SYDVKM. Here the CDR3 DNA reads TGTGCCAGCAGTCAGGGGGCCGGCACCGGGGAGCTGTTTTTT. Protein: CASSQGAGTGELFF.

This rearrangement joins TRBV6-1 to TRBJ2-7; TRBD1 or TRBD2 may be the D gene (5 bases each). V was cut by 2 bases and J by 2 bases, with 10 bases left in between. Germline-derived CDR1 and CDR2 are MNHNS and SASEGT. This CDR3 comprises 14 residues. In DNA, the CDR3 is TGTGCCAGCAGTGAAAGACCGGGACCCTACGAGCAGTACTTC. As protein: CASSERPGPYEQYF.